The clone carrying this TCR beta chain was counted a few times. Antigen specificity is unknown. The data stem from a study of response to subunit inactivated influenza vaccine. The CDR3 length is 17 residues. J was trimmed by 1 base and V by 1 base; bases with no gene match: 7. The germline gives CDR1 SGHVS, CDR2 FNYEAQ. TCRdb fed the RT-PCR reads into MiXCR, producing one record per CDR3 protein. The table records 150,000 or so distinct CDR3 sequences, about 10% of them present only once. Notes on the study in general: It was the authors' suggestion that each seasonal influenza vaccination recruits few new T cells.

This sequence joins TRBV7-6 and TRBJ1-1; 9 nucleotides line up with TRBD1. This TCR was recovered from a man in his fifties or sixties who received an inactivated influenza vaccine. This specimen consisted of CD8+ T cells sorted from PBMCs, obtained 23 months after vaccination. CDR3 sequence: CASSLGASGQGNTEAFF. CDR3 nucleotides: TGTGCCAGCAGCTTAGGTGCCTCGGGACAGGGGAACACTGAAGCTTTCTTT.